A selection of T cell receptor beta chains follows, all from one sample in a study of blood T cell repertoires in COVID-19. Repertoires were generated with immunoSEQ multiplex PCR, while TCRdb's copy carries only in-frame clones and drops some. This sample has around 130,000 clones, with roughly 85% found just once. Sequencing used peripheral blood. The receptors here all came from a middle-aged man with acute or convalescent COVID-19. Each CDR3 is given with its conserved first and last residue. Fields, in order: CDR3 protein, clone size, CDR3 length, V gene, D gene, J gene. The D gene is left open where the match is weak. Not all rows give a size; the values are once, few, many and, for expanded clones, a class.

CDR3: CASSLATGQNEKLFF; size: NA; length: 15; V: TRBV7-9; D: TRBD1; J: TRBJ1-4
CDR3: CASSQEITSVNTGELFF; size: NA; length: 17; V: TRBV14; D: TRBD2; J: TRBJ2-2
CDR3: CATRDSPGTGGWQETQYF; size: once; length: 18; V: TRBV15; D: TRBD1; J: TRBJ2-5
CDR3: CASSHRNEQFF; size: NA; length: 11; V: TRBV4-1; D: NA; J: TRBJ2-1
CDR3: CASVERHRAGELFF; size: NA; length: 14; V: TRBV7-8; D: NA; J: TRBJ2-2
CDR3: CAWTRTGGDQPQHF; size: NA; length: 14; V: TRBV30; D: TRBD1; J: TRBJ1-5
CDR3: CASTSGTGATEAFF; size: NA; length: 14; V: TRBV19; D: TRBD1; J: TRBJ1-1
CDR3: CASSFEDRANTGELFF; size: NA; length: 16; V: TRBV5-1; D: TRBD1; J: TRBJ2-2
CDR3: CASSLNRVEKLFF; size: NA; length: 13; V: TRBV7-8; D: NA; J: TRBJ1-4
CDR3: CASSLVGLAGGAKQFF; size: NA; length: 16; V: TRBV7-3; D: TRBD2; J: TRBJ2-1
CDR3: CSALDYPEAFF; size: NA; length: 11; V: TRBV20-1; D: NA; J: TRBJ1-1
CDR3: CASSQDLRGNSPLHF; size: NA; length: 15; V: TRBV3-1/TRBV3-2; D: NA; J: TRBJ1-6
CDR3: CASRASQNNEQFF; size: NA; length: 13; V: TRBV27; D: NA; J: TRBJ2-1
CDR3: CATKLAGSTDTQYF; size: NA; length: 14; V: TRBV10-2; D: TRBD2; J: TRBJ2-3
CDR3: CASSLGYRGFYEQYF; size: NA; length: 15; V: TRBV7-3; D: TRBD1; J: TRBJ2-7
CDR3: CATSRGTSGSRGYEQYF; size: NA; length: 17; V: TRBV15; D: TRBD2; J: TRBJ2-7
CDR3: CASSEELYGQTNYGYTF; size: few; length: 17; V: TRBV2; D: NA; J: TRBJ1-2
CDR3: CASSDLSLNYGYTF; size: once; length: 14; V: TRBV25-1; D: NA; J: TRBJ1-2
CDR3: CASSLGYGGQETQYF; size: NA; length: 15; V: TRBV11-2; D: NA; J: TRBJ2-5
CDR3: CASSQNYEQYF; size: NA; length: 11; V: TRBV18; D: NA; J: TRBJ2-7
CDR3: CASSQEPQQGRSLFF; size: NA; length: 15; V: TRBV4-1; D: NA; J: TRBJ1-4
CDR3: CASSRGDGYTF; size: NA; length: 11; V: TRBV14; D: NA; J: TRBJ1-2
CDR3: CASSPRAGELFF; size: NA; length: 12; V: TRBV3-1/TRBV3-2; D: NA; J: TRBJ2-2
CDR3: CASSLVPGSGGYTF; size: NA; length: 14; V: TRBV7-8; D: NA; J: TRBJ1-2
CDR3: CASSLMTGGLRDTQYF; size: NA; length: 16; V: TRBV28; D: TRBD1; J: TRBJ2-3
CDR3: CASSQDLGQGGSPLHF; size: NA; length: 16; V: TRBV4-1; D: TRBD1; J: TRBJ1-6
CDR3: CASSLYPPGGAAGYTF; size: few; length: 16; V: TRBV27; D: TRBD1; J: TRBJ1-2
CDR3: CASSRRQYTGELFF; size: NA; length: 14; V: TRBV6-5; D: NA; J: TRBJ2-2
CDR3: CASSPWAPGIADTQYF; size: once; length: 16; V: TRBV18; D: NA; J: TRBJ2-3
CDR3: CASSSTSGSYNEQFF; size: NA; length: 15; V: TRBV7-3; D: TRBD2; J: TRBJ2-1
CDR3: CASSSDRGPTDTQYF; size: NA; length: 15; V: TRBV7-3; D: TRBD1; J: TRBJ2-3
CDR3: CASSEGGGRSTDTQYF; size: NA; length: 16; V: TRBV2; D: TRBD2; J: TRBJ2-3
CDR3: CASSRGQGNTEAFF; size: NA; length: 14; V: TRBV7-9; D: TRBD1; J: TRBJ1-1
CDR3: CAWSESYPSYEQYF; size: few; length: 14; V: TRBV30; D: NA; J: TRBJ2-7
CDR3: CASSGRETGELFF; size: NA; length: 13; V: TRBV14; D: NA; J: TRBJ2-2
CDR3: CASSQDAARTPSYEQYF; size: NA; length: 17; V: TRBV4-1; D: NA; J: TRBJ2-7
CDR3: CASSLWDRGTEAFF; size: NA; length: 14; V: TRBV7-9; D: TRBD1; J: TRBJ1-1
CDR3: CASSESRDQETQYF; size: NA; length: 14; V: TRBV5-4; D: NA; J: TRBJ2-5
CDR3: CASSQTPRGLAGNNEQFF; size: NA; length: 18; V: TRBV4-1; D: TRBD2; J: TRBJ2-1
CDR3: CATSRGGSINQPQHF; size: NA; length: 15; V: TRBV15; D: NA; J: TRBJ1-5
CDR3: CATSGSRGGANNSPLHF; size: NA; length: 17; V: TRBV15; D: NA; J: TRBJ1-6
CDR3: CASFRDRETDTQYF; size: NA; length: 14; V: TRBV5-1; D: TRBD1; J: TRBJ2-3
CDR3: CASSLGRTITGELFF; size: NA; length: 15; V: TRBV7-2; D: NA; J: TRBJ2-2
CDR3: CASSSSLRETQYF; size: once; length: 13; V: TRBV11-2; D: NA; J: TRBJ2-5
CDR3: CASSIAPSGSETQYF; size: NA; length: 15; V: TRBV19; D: TRBD2; J: TRBJ2-5
CDR3: CASNHGDSPGNTIYF; size: NA; length: 15; V: TRBV6-5; D: TRBD1; J: TRBJ1-3
CDR3: CASSRITTPFPGIREQYF; size: NA; length: 18; V: TRBV27; D: NA; J: TRBJ2-7
CDR3: CASRDTGMGTDTQYF; size: NA; length: 15; V: TRBV7-9; D: NA; J: TRBJ2-3
CDR3: CASRTGTGKETQYF; size: NA; length: 14; V: TRBV7-9; D: TRBD1; J: TRBJ2-5
CDR3: CASSGYRKGAYEQYF; size: NA; length: 15; V: TRBV19; D: NA; J: TRBJ2-7
CDR3: CASSPTAGTLAKNIQYF; size: NA; length: 17; V: TRBV28; D: NA; J: TRBJ2-4
CDR3: CASSFGTGANYGYTF; size: NA; length: 15; V: TRBV28; D: TRBD1; J: TRBJ1-2
CDR3: CASSLGAIYEQYF; size: NA; length: 13; V: TRBV7-9; D: NA; J: TRBJ2-7
CDR3: CAWSLAGANYGYTF; size: NA; length: 14; V: TRBV30; D: NA; J: TRBJ1-2
CDR3: CASSLRLAGLTDTQYF; size: NA; length: 16; V: TRBV3-1/TRBV3-2; D: TRBD2; J: TRBJ2-3
CDR3: CASSATGMSTGELFF; size: once; length: 15; V: TRBV10-1; D: NA; J: TRBJ2-2
CDR3: CASSLVLTSGNTIYF; size: NA; length: 15; V: TRBV7-2; D: NA; J: TRBJ1-3
CDR3: CASSPYPQGANTGELFF; size: once; length: 17; V: TRBV9; D: NA; J: TRBJ2-2